The rows below give T cell receptor beta chains drawn from one sample of a study of blood T cell repertoires in COVID-19. This table comes from immunoSEQ multiplex PCR, and its TCRdb copy is limited to in-frame clones, with some not included. Of around 620,000 clones listed, approximately 90% are singletons. Sequenced: peripheral blood. Receptor source: a woman aged 18-29 years with acute or convalescent COVID-19. Each CDR3 is given with its conserved first and last residue. The D gene is left open where the match is weak. A clone size is listed for some rows: how often the clone was seen (once, few, many), or a class if it is expanded.

size	V	D	J	CDR3	DNA
NA	TRBV6-5	NA	TRBJ2-5	CASSGLGGVQETQYF	TGTGCCAGCAGCGGTCTAGGAGGGGTGCAAGAGACCCAGTACTTC
NA	TRBV5-1	NA	TRBJ1-2	CASSPNGGGIDGYTF	TGCGCCAGCAGCCCTAACGGTGGGGGCATCGATGGCTACACCTTC
NA	TRBV9	NA	TRBJ2-7	CASSLIRGRLGPTLYEQYF	TGTGCCAGCAGCCTTATTAGAGGTCGGTTGGGGCCCACCCTCTACGAGCAGTACTTC
NA	TRBV18	NA	TRBJ2-3	CASSGSWGGTDTQYF	TGTGCCAGCTCCGGTTCGTGGGGGGGCACAGATACGCAGTATTTT
once	TRBV7-2	TRBD1	TRBJ2-3	CASSKGTGYTSTDTQYF	TGTGCCAGCAGCAAGGGGACAGGTTATACTAGCACAGATACGCAGTATTTT
NA	TRBV5-1	NA	TRBJ1-3	CASSLEGVGNTIYF	TGCGCCAGCAGCTTGGAGGGAGTTGGAAACACCATATATTTT
NA	TRBV2	NA	TRBJ1-3	CASRGSLSGNTIYF	TGTGCCAGCAGAGGGAGTCTCTCTGGAAACACCATATATTTT
NA	TRBV7-2	TRBD2	TRBJ2-3	CASSTHSSGGTDTQYF	TGTGCCAGCAGCACCCATAGTAGCGGGGGCACAGATACGCAGTATTTT
NA	TRBV4-1	TRBD1	TRBJ2-1	CASSQVRGREQFF	TGCGCCAGCAGCCAAGTCAGGGGGCGGGAGCAGTTCTTC
once	TRBV7-2	TRBD1	TRBJ1-1	CASLDRAGTEAFF	TGTGCCAGCCTAGACAGGGCGGGGACTGAAGCTTTCTTT
NA	TRBV9	TRBD1	TRBJ1-3	CASTRDRDSGNTIYF	TGTGCCAGCACCCGGGACAGGGACTCTGGAAACACCATATATTTT
NA	TRBV10-3	NA	TRBJ1-2	CAISDPGLGAPYGYTF	TGTGCCATCAGTGACCCTGGGTTGGGGGCCCCATATGGCTACACCTTC
NA	TRBV20-1	TRBD1	TRBJ1-2	CSAKGAVGYTF	TGCAGTGCTAAGGGGGCCGTTGGCTACACCTTC
NA	TRBV19	TRBD1	TRBJ1-5	CASSWATGVGNQPQHF	TGTGCCAGTAGTTGGGCGACAGGGGTAGGCAATCAGCCCCAGCATTTT
few	TRBV24-1	NA	TRBJ1-1	CATSDPRRGNTEAFF	TGTGCCACCAGTGACCCCAGGAGGGGGAACACTGAAGCTTTCTTT
NA	TRBV27	TRBD1	TRBJ1-1	CASSLNTGAQIGDTEAFF	TGTGCCAGCAGTTTAAACACAGGGGCGCAGATTGGGGACACTGAAGCTTTCTTT
NA	TRBV11-2	TRBD1	TRBJ1-2	CASSRRQGRVNYGYTF	TGTGCCAGCAGCCGAAGACAGGGGAGAGTTAACTATGGCTACACCTTC
NA	TRBV3-1/TRBV3-2	TRBD1	TRBJ1-6	CASRTGATRSPLHF	TGTGCCAGCAGAACAGGGGCTACAAGATCACCCCTCCACTTT
NA	TRBV9	NA	TRBJ1-1	CASRGDFNTEAFF	TGTGCCAGCAGGGGGGACTTCAACACTGAAGCTTTCTTT
NA	TRBV27	NA	TRBJ2-1	CASRLRGGSYNEQFF	TGTGCCAGCAGGCTGAGGGGGGGGTCCTACAATGAGCAGTTCTTC
NA	TRBV19	TRBD1	TRBJ2-7	CASSMTGGDEQYF	TGTGCCAGTAGTATGACAGGGGGCGACGAGCAGTACTTC
few	TRBV27	TRBD1	TRBJ1-6	CASSLTGGSYNSPLHF	TGTGCCAGCAGTTTAACAGGGGGCTCCTATAATTCACCCCTCCACTTT
NA	TRBV11-2	NA	TRBJ2-3	CASRNRSTDTQYF	TGTGCCAGCAGAAACAGGAGCACAGATACGCAGTATTTT
once	TRBV28	TRBD1	TRBJ2-6	CASRLQGVLSGANVLTF	TGTGCCAGCCGCCTTCAGGGGGTCCTCTCTGGGGCCAACGTCCTGACTTTC
once	TRBV24-1	TRBD1	TRBJ1-3	CATSDGQGVGNTIYF	TGTGCCACCAGTGACGGACAGGGAGTGGGAAACACCATATATTTT
NA	TRBV19	TRBD1	TRBJ1-2	CASSIEETGIRYTF	TGTGCCAGTAGTATAGAGGAGACAGGGATACGCTACACCTTC
NA	TRBV18	NA	TRBJ2-7	CASSSSGTDSYEQYF	TGTGCCAGCTCAAGTTCCGGGACTGACTCCTACGAGCAGTACTTC
NA	TRBV23-1	NA	TRBJ1-1	CASSFDRSRTEAFF	TGCGCCAGCAGCTTCGACAGGTCACGGACTGAAGCTTTCTTT
NA	TRBV29-1	TRBD1	TRBJ1-1	CSVERGRGTEAFF	TGCAGCGTTGAAAGGGGGCGCGGAACTGAAGCTTTCTTT
NA	TRBV11-2	TRBD2	TRBJ2-5	CASSPTSGGSETQYF	TGTGCCAGCAGCCCGACTAGCGGGGGGTCAGAGACCCAGTACTTC
NA	TRBV6-2/TRBV6-3	NA	TRBJ2-5	CASSYERVQETQYF	TGTGCCAGCAGTTACGAGAGGGTACAAGAGACCCAGTACTTC
NA	TRBV15	TRBD1	TRBJ1-5	CATSTTGESFQPQHF	TGTGCCACCAGCACTACAGGGGAAAGTTTTCAGCCCCAGCATTTT
NA	TRBV27	TRBD1	TRBJ1-2	CASSSTWDRSNYGYTF	TGTGCCAGCAGTTCTACCTGGGACAGATCTAACTATGGCTACACCTTC
once	TRBV12-3/TRBV12-4	NA	TRBJ1-2	CASSIGGNYGYTF	TGTGCCAGCAGCATTGGCGGAAACTATGGCTACACCTTC
NA	TRBV6-6	NA	TRBJ2-6	CASSLVGGGANVLTF	TGTGCCAGCAGTCTCGTCGGGGGAGGGGCCAACGTCCTGACTTTC
NA	TRBV13	NA	TRBJ2-7	CASSLRGEQYF	TGTGCCAGCAGCCTCAGGGGCGAGCAGTACTTC
NA	TRBV30	TRBD1	TRBJ1-2	CAWSVGDRGNGYTF	TGTGCCTGGAGTGTGGGGGACAGGGGGAATGGCTACACCTTC
NA	TRBV24-1	NA	TRBJ2-3	CATSPAPGKIDDTQYF	TGTGCCACCAGCCCCGCCCCCGGGAAAATAGACGATACGCAGTATTTT
NA	TRBV6-1	NA	TRBJ1-6	CATKNLQVPPLHF	TGTGCCACCAAAAACCTACAGGTTCCACCCCTCCACTTT
NA	TRBV6-5	NA	TRBJ2-5	CASSPLRLETQYF	TGTGCCAGCAGTCCTTTGCGGTTGGAGACCCAGTACTTC
NA	TRBV24-1	TRBD1	TRBJ2-2	CATSDFSDRGRTGELFF	TGTGCCACCAGTGATTTTTCCGACAGGGGTCGGACCGGGGAGCTGTTTTTT
NA	TRBV12-5	NA	TRBJ1-4	CASASDWPTNEKLFF	TGTGCTAGTGCCTCAGACTGGCCAACTAATGAAAAACTGTTTTTT
NA	TRBV14	NA	TRBJ2-3	CASQGPTLSTDTQYF	TGTGCCAGTCAGGGGCCCACCCTAAGCACAGATACGCAGTATTTT
NA	TRBV14	NA	TRBJ1-1	CASSPNLFLQGKNTEAFF	TGTGCCAGCAGCCCCAATTTATTCCTCCAGGGGAAGAACACTGAAGCTTTCTTT
few	TRBV19	NA	TRBJ1-4	CASSRQRRSNEKLFF	TGTGCCAGTTCTCGACAGAGAAGGTCTAATGAAAAACTGTTTTTT
NA	TRBV7-9	TRBD1	TRBJ1-2	CASRAGQGARGYTF	TGTGCCAGCAGAGCGGGACAGGGGGCCCGTGGCTACACCTTC